Given below is one TCR beta chain in context. The data were taken from a study of cytomegalovirus exposure and HLA in healthy donors. V was pared by 3 bases and J by 6 bases, with 6 bases of the junction left unmatched. From germline, CDR1 is MNHEY and CDR2 SMNVEV (reference sequence). The CDR3 length is 15 residues. Libraries were prepared by immunoSEQ multiplex PCR; TCRdb keeps only in-frame clonotypes and omits some of them. The table includes 200,000 or so clones, more than 75% detected once. Sequencing was done on a sample of PBMCs. The chain employs TRBV27 and TRBJ2-1; 9 bases fit TRBD2. The clonotype comes from a young man in good health and CMV-seropositive. CDR3 sequence: CASSLGREGRNEQFF. As DNA, the CDR3 is TGTGCCAGCAGTTTGGGGCGGGAGGGCCGCAATGAGCAGTTCTTC.